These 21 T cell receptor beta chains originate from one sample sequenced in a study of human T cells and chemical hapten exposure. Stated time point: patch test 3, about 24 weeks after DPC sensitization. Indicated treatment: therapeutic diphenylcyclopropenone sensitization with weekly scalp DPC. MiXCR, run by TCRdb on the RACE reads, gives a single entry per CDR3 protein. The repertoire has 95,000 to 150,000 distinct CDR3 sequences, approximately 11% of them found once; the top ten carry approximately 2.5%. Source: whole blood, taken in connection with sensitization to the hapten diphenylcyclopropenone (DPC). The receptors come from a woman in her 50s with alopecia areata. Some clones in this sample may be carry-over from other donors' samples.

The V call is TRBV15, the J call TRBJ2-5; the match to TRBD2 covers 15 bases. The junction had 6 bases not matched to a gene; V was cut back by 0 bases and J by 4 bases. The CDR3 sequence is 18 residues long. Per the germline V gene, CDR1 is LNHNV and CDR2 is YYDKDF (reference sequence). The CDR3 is CATSRDWTSGGASETQYF. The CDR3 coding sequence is TGTGCCACCAGCAGAGACTGGACTAGCGGGGGGGCCTCAGAGACCCAGTACTTC.

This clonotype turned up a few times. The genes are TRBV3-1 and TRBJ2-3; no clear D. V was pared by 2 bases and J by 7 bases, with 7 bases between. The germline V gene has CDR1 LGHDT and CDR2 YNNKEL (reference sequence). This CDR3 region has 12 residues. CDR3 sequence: CASSQIANTQYF. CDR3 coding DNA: TGTGCCAGCAGCCAAATAGCCAATACGCAGTATTTT.

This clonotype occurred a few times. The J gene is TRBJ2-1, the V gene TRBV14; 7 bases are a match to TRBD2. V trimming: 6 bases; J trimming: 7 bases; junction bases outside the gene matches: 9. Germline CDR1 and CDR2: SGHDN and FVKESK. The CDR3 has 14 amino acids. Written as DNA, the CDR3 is TGTGCCAGCAGGTTAGCGGGCGCCCTGAATGAGCAGTTCTTC. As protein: CASRLAGALNEQFF.

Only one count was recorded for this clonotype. Here the CDR3 DNA reads TGTGCCAGCCGGAGACAACTCGGGTCCTACGAGCAGTACTTC. Translated, it gives CASRRQLGSYEQYF. The chain joins TRBV6-2 or TRBV6-3 to TRBJ2-7; D uncertain. The V end lost 8 bases, the J end lost 1 base, and 15 bases lay between the germline ends. CDR1 is MNHEY and CDR2 is SVGEGT in the germline V gene. The CDR3 spans 14 residues.

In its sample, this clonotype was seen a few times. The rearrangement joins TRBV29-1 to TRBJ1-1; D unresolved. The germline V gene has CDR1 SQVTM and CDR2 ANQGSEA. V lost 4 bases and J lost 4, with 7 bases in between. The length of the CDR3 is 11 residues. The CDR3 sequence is CSVVRSTEAFF. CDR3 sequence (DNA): TGCAGCGTTGTGAGGAGCACTGAAGCTTTCTTT.

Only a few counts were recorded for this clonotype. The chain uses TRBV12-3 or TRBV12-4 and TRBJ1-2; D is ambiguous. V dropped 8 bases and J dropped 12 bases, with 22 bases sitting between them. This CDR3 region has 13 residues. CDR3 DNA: TGTGCCAGCGCCCCCCCCGTGACACCTCAAAACACCTTC. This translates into CASAPPVTPQNTF.

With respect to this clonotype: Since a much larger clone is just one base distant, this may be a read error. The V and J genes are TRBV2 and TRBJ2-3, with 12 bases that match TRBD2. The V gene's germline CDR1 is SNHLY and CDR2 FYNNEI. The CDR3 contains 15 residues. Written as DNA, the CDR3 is TGTGCCATCAGTGCGCTAGCGGGGGGGCAAGATACGCAGTATTTT. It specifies CAISALAGGQDTQYF.

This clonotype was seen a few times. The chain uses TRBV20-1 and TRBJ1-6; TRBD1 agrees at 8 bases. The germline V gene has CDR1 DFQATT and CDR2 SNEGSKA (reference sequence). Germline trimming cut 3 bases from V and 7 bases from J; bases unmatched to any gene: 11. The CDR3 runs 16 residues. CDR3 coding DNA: TGCAGTGCTAGGGACAGGGTTAAGGGGTGGAATTCACCCCTCCACTTT. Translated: CSARDRVKGWNSPLHF.

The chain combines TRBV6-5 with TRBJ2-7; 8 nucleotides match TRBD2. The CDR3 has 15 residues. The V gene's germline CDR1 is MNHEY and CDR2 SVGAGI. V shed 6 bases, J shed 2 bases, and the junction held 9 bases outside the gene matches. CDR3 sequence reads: CASSPITSGAYEQYF. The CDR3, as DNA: TGTGCCAGCAGCCCTATCACTAGCGGAGCCTACGAGCAGTACTTC.

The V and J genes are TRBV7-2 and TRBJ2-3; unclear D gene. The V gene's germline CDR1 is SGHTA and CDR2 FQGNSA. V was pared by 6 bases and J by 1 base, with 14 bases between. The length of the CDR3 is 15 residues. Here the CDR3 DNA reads TGTGCCAGCAGTCCGTACGGGCTTGGCACAGATACGCAGTATTTT. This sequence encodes CASSPYGLGTDTQYF.

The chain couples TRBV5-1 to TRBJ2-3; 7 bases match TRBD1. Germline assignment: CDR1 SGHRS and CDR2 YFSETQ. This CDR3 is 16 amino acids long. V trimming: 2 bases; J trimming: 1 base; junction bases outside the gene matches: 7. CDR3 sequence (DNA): TGCGCCAGCAGCTTTATGACGGGACAGCGCACAGATACGCAGTATTTT. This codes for CASSFMTGQRTDTQYF.

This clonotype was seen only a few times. The CDR3 loop reads CASSQGTLAGFADTQYF. The CDR3 DNA follows: TGCGCCAGCAGCCAAGGGACACTAGCGGGATTCGCAGATACGCAGTATTTT. V usage is TRBV4-3 and J usage is TRBJ2-3; 10 bases match TRBD2. J was trimmed by 4 bases and V by 1 base; bases with no gene match: 8. Germline CDR1 is LGHNA and CDR2 is YSLEER. The CDR3 loop spans 17 amino acids.

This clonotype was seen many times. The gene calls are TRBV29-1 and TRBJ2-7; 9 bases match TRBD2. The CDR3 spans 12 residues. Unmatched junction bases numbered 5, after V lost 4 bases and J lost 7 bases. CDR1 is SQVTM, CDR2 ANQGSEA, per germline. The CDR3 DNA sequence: TGCAGCGTTGGGTTAGCGGGAGAGGAGCAGTACTTC. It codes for CSVGLAGEEQYF.

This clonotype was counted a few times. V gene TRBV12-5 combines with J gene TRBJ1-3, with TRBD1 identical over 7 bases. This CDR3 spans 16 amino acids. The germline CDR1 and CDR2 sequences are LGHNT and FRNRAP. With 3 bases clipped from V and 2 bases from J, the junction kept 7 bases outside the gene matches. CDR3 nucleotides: TGTGCTAGTGGTTTACTTGACAGGGACCCTGGAAACACCATATATTTT. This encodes CASGLLDRDPGNTIYF. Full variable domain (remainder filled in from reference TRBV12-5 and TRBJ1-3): DARVTQTPRHKVTEMGQEVTMRCQPILGHNTVFWYRQTMMQGLELLAYFRNRAPLDDSGMPKDRFSAEMPDATLATLKIQPSEPRDSAVYFCASGLLDRDPGNTIYFGEGSWLTVV.

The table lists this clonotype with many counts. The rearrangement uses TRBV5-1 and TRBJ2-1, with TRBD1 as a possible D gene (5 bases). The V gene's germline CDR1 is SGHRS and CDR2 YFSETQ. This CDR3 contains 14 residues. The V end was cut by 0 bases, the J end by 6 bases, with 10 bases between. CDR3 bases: TGCGCCAGCAGCTTGGGTCCAGGGTCCAATGAGCAGTTCTTC. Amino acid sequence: CASSLGPGSNEQFF.

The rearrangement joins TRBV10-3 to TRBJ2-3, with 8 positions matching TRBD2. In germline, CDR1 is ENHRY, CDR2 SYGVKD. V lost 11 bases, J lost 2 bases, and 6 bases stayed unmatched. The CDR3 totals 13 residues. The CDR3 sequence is CALQRENTDTQYF. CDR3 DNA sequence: TGTGCCCTCCAGCGGGAGAACACAGATACGCAGTATTTT.

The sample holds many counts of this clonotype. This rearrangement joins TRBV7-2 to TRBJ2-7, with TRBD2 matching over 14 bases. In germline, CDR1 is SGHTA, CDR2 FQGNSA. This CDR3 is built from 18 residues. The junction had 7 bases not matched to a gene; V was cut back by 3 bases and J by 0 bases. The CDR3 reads CASSLGLAGEKNSYEQYF. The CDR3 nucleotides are TGTGCCAGCAGCTTGGGACTAGCGGGGGAGAAAAACTCCTACGAGCAGTACTTC.

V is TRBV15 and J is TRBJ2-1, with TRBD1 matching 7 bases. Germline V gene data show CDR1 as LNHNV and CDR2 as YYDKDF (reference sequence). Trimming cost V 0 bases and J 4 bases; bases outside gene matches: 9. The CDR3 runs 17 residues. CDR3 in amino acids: CATSRDTRDSTYNEQFF. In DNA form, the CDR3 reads TGTGCCACCAGCAGAGATACTAGGGACAGCACTTACAATGAGCAGTTCTTC.

CDR3 sequence: CASSVVVNSNQPQHF. CDR3 coding DNA: TGTGCCAGCAGTGTTGTGGTCAATAGCAATCAGCCCCAGCATTTT. This chain links TRBV6-1 with TRBJ1-5; D gene uncertain. CDR3 length: 15 residues. Trimming cost V 4 bases and J 0 bases, with 10 bases left between them. Germline V lookup: CDR1 MNHNS, CDR2 SASEGT.

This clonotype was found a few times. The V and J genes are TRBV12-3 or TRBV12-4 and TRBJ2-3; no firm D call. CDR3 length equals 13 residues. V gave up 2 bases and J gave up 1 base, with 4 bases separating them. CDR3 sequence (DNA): TGTGCCAGCAGTTTACCGGGCACAGATACGCAGTATTTT. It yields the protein CASSLPGTDTQYF.

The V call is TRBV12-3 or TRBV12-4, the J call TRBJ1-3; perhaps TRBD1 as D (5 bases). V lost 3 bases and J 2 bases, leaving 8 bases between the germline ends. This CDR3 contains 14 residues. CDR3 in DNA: TGTGCCAGCAGTTTGGCAGGGACTGGAAACACCATATATTTT. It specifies CASSLAGTGNTIYF.